This TCR beta chain was recovered during a study of cytomegalovirus exposure and HLA in healthy donors. As to this clone: Its specificity is not known.

The CDR3 spans 16 residues. Germline V gene data show CDR1 as MNHNY and CDR2 as SVGAGI (reference sequence). V was pared by 5 bases and J by 2 bases, with 4 bases of the junction left unmatched. This PCR relied on a set of 60 Vbeta primers and 13 Jbeta primers. In the original processing: There were 80 million to 95 million unique TCR beta chains by a later count, and about 12 million of them were shared. Some clones are missing from TCRdb's copy, which holds only in-frame ones; the method was immunoSEQ multiplex PCR. D and trimming were read from the DNA, whereas the V and J calls and clone size are those reported in that table. Found here are roughly 100,000 clones, more than 65% of them singletons; the top ten hold more than 8%. Findings and caveats of the study: TCR association rates varied by HLA locus in a later analysis, with DRB1 highest and HLA-C lowest. The study labeled 170 or so TCR beta chains cytomegalovirus-associated.

The sequencing sample was made of PBMCs. This chain links TRBV6-6 with TRBJ2-2, with 11 bases matching TRBD2. The sequence derives from a man between 35 and 55 years old in good health and CMV-seropositive. In DNA form, the CDR3 reads TGTGCCAGCAGTCAAGGACTAGCGGGTAACACCGGGGAGCTGTTTTTT. Protein: CASSQGLAGNTGELFF.